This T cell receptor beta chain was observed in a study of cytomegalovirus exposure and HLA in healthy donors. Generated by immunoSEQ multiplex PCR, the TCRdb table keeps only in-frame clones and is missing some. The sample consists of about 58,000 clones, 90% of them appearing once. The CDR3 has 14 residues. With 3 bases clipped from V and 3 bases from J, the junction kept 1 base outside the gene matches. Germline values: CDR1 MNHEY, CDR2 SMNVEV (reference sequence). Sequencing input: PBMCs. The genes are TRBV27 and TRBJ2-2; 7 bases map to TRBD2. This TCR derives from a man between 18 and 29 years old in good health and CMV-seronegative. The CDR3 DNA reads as TGTGCCAGCAGTTTGACTAGCCACACCGGGGAGCTGTTTTTT. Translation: CASSLTSHTGELFF.